The 19 T cell receptor beta chains in this list originate from one sample, sequenced in a study of cytotoxic CD8 clonotypes in ibrutinib-treated CLL. Using immunoSEQ multiplex PCR, the repertoire was profiled, and TCRdb retains in-frame clones only, with some absent. The repertoire holds 50,000 to 65,000 clones, with roughly 59% as singletons. The sequencing here drew on PBMCs, taken after 12 months of ibrutinib treatment. The source of these receptors is a human donor with chronic lymphocytic leukemia.

The V call is TRBV28, the J call TRBJ1-6; no definite D call. Germline lookup yields CDR1 MDHEN and CDR2 SYDVKM. The CDR3 is 16 amino acids. V gave up 5 bases and J gave up 0 bases, with 11 bases separating them. The CDR3 sequence: CASSMGPSSYNSPLHF. CDR3 DNA: TGTGCCAGCAGTATGGGCCCAAGCTCCTATAATTCACCCCTCCACTTT.

This clone was recorded at least ten times. The CDR3 region has the DNA TGTGCCAGCAGCTCCTACTCAATTAATTCACCCCTCCACTTT. This encodes CASSSYSINSPLHF. This chain connects TRBV11-2 to TRBJ1-6; D uncertain. The V gene lost 4 bases and the J gene lost 6 bases, with 10 bases spanning the gap. From germline, CDR1 is SGHAT and CDR2 FQNNGV. CDR3 length: 14 amino acids. Together with reference TRBV11-2 and TRBJ1-6, the CDR3 gives the full variable domain: EAGVAQSPRYKIIEKRQSVAFWCNPISGHATLYWYQQILGQGPKLLIQFQNNGVVDDSQLPKDRFSAERLKGVDSTLKIQPAKLEDSAVYLCASSSYSINSPLHFGNGTRLTVT.

This clone was detected a few times. The rearrangement links TRBV11-2 to TRBJ2-2, with D perhaps matching TRBD1 or TRBD2 (5 bases each). CDR1 is SGHAT and CDR2 is FQNNGV in the germline V gene. CDR3 length: 14 residues. Trimming cost V 4 bases and J 8 bases, with 14 bases left between them. The CDR3 region is CASSWRSGTGELFF. The CDR3 DNA reads TGTGCCAGCAGCTGGCGGTCCGGGACGGGGGAGCTGTTTTTT. Full variable domain (outside the CDR3, taken from reference TRBV11-2 and TRBJ2-2): EAGVAQSPRYKIIEKRQSVAFWCNPISGHATLYWYQQILGQGPKLLIQFQNNGVVDDSQLPKDRFSAERLKGVDSTLKIQPAKLEDSAVYLCASSWRSGTGELFFGEGSRLTVL.

V and J are TRBV11-2 and TRBJ1-2, with D uncertain. The CDR3 has 14 residues. The germline V gene has CDR1 SGHAT and CDR2 FQNNGV. Between the trimmed V and J ends, which lost 2 bases and 6 bases, there was a span of 13 bases. The DNA of the CDR3 is TGTGCCAGCAGCTTACAGCAAGGAGGAGATGGCTACACCTTC. Protein product: CASSLQQGGDGYTF.

Written as DNA, the CDR3 is TGTGCCAGCAGCAAAGGCGGGGGTTTAGCCAAAAACATTCAGTACTTC. It is translated as CASSKGGGLAKNIQYF. This chain links TRBV21-1 with TRBJ2-4; the table's TRBD2 call for D was not verified on the DNA. TRBV21-1 is a documented pseudogene. CDR3 length: 16 amino acids.

The chain is built from TRBV9 and TRBJ2-1; possibly TRBD2 for D (6 bases). In germline, CDR1 is SGDLS, CDR2 YYNGEE. The V end lost 2 bases, the J end lost 6 bases, and 18 bases lay between the germline ends. CDR3 length equals 16 residues. The CDR3 loop is CASSVGGTLHFNEQFF. In DNA form, the CDR3 reads TGTGCCAGCAGCGTTGGAGGGACCCTACATTTCAATGAGCAGTTCTTC. The full variable domain, its missing parts supplied by reference TRBV9 and TRBJ2-1, is DSGVTQTPKHLITATGQRVTLRCSPRSGDLSVYWYQQSLDQGLQFLIQYYNGEERAKGNILERFSAQQFPDLHSELNLSSLELGDSALYFCASSVGGTLHFNEQFFGPGTRLTVL.

This chain joins TRBV28 and TRBJ2-7; D perhaps matches TRBD2 (5 bases). Germline assignment: CDR1 MDHEN and CDR2 SYDVKM. This CDR3 is 14 amino acids long. V lost 6 bases to trimming and J lost 7 bases, with 19 bases between them. Written as DNA, the CDR3 is TGTGCCAGCAGCCGCAGCGGTGGGGTGAGGGAGCAGTACGTC. It yields the protein CASSRSGGVREQYV.

By share of the sample, this clone is medium-sized. V and J are TRBV2 and TRBJ1-6, with D unresolved. Germline V gives CDR1 SNHLY, CDR2 FYNNEI. Between the trimmed V and J ends, which lost 8 bases and 6 bases, there was a span of 5 bases. The CDR3 has 11 residues. CDR3 residues: CASGGNSPLHF. CDR3 nucleotide sequence: TGTGCCAGCGGCGGTAATTCACCCCTCCACTTT.

In this sample, this clone turned up a few times. The rearrangement links TRBV15 to TRBJ2-7; no clear D. V lost 1 base, J lost 2 bases, and 9 bases lay in between. The CDR3 loop spans 14 amino acids. Per the germline V gene, CDR1 is LNHNV and CDR2 is YYDKDF (reference sequence). This CDR3 is CATSRVRRTYEQYF. The CDR3 nucleotides read TGTGCCACCAGCAGAGTAAGGCGGACCTACGAGCAGTACTTC.

This sequence joins TRBV27 and TRBJ2-5, with D unresolved. Per the germline V gene, CDR1 is MNHEY and CDR2 is SMNVEV (reference sequence). V was pared by 1 base and J by 2 bases, with 5 bases between. This CDR3 is built from 13 residues. The DNA for the CDR3 is TGTGCCAGCAGTTTATTACAGCAAGAGACCCAGTACTTC. It yields the protein CASSLLQQETQYF.

The chain links TRBV7-2 to TRBJ2-7; TRBD2 agrees at 7 bases. Germline CDR1 SGHTA, CDR2 FQGNSA. Trimming cost V 1 base and J 0 bases; bases outside gene matches: 12. The CDR3 length is 18 residues. The CDR3, as DNA: TGTGCCAGCAGCTTAGGTGATGGCCTAGCGGTTAGCTCCTACGAGCAGTACGTC. Translation: CASSLGDGLAVSSYEQYV.

This clone has only a few counts. The chain carries TRBV19 and TRBJ2-2; 7 positions match TRBD2. Germline CDR1 and CDR2: LNHDA and SQIVND (reference sequence). This CDR3 has 14 amino acids. The V and J ends lost 5 bases and 4 bases, in that order; junction bases with no gene match: 4. CDR3 sequence: CASSGGGATGELFF. CDR3 sequence (DNA): TGTGCCAGTAGTGGCGGGGGTGCCACCGGGGAGCTGTTTTTT.

The CDR3 region has the DNA TGCGCCAGCCGGGCGACGTCTAAGGGGGGTTCTGAAGCTTTCTTT. Encoded protein: CASRATSKGGSEAFF. The J gene is TRBJ1-1, the V gene TRBV5-1, with D perhaps matching TRBD1 (6 bases). V lost 7 bases, J lost 6 bases, and 22 bases lay in between. CDR1 and CDR2 from the germline V gene are SGHRS and YFSETQ. The CDR3 spans 15 residues. The complete variable domain, with remaining parts taken from reference TRBV5-1 and TRBJ1-1, reads KAGVTQTPRYLIKTRGQQVTLSCSPISGHRSVSWYQQTPGQGLQFLFEYFSETQRNKGNFPGRFSGRQFSNSRSEMNVSTLELGDSALYLCASRATSKGGSEAFFGQGTRLTVV.

The rearrangement joins TRBV5-4 to TRBJ2-5; 16 nucleotides agree with TRBD2. J gave up 3 bases and V 3 bases, and 5 bases lay outside the gene matches. The CDR3 length is 17 residues. Germline CDR1 and CDR2: SGHNT and YYREEE (reference sequence). DNA of the CDR3: TGTGCCAGCAGCTGGGGACTAGCGGGGGGGCCGGAAGAGACCCAGTACTTC. Its translation is CASSWGLAGGPEETQYF.

The chain's CDR3 is CASSLYSGGGSTDTQYF. The DNA of the CDR3 is TGTGCCAGCAGCTTATATAGCGGAGGGGGAAGCACAGATACGCAGTATTTT. This sequence joins TRBV7-8 and TRBJ2-3; TRBD1 or TRBD2 may be the D gene (6 bases each). This CDR3 is built from 17 residues. Germline lookup yields CDR1 SGHVS and CDR2 FQNEAQ. V was cut by 2 bases and J by 0 bases, with 15 bases left in between.

This clone was counted many times. The V call is TRBV28, the J call TRBJ2-2, with 12 nucleotides matching TRBD2. The CDR3 covers 15 residues. Trimming took 5 bases from V and 6 from J; bases not matched to a gene: 4. CDR1 MDHEN and CDR2 SYDVKM come from the germline V gene. Written as DNA, the CDR3 is TGTGCCAGCAGTGACCTAGCGGGAGGGTCCGGGGAGCTGTTTTTT. It translates to CASSDLAGGSGELFF.

The V gene is TRBV9, the J gene TRBJ2-5; D unresolved. CDR1 is SGDLS, CDR2 YYNGEE, per germline. The CDR3 spans 13 residues. Trimming pared 0 bases from V and 0 bases from J, leaving 3 bases between. The DNA of the CDR3 is TGTGCCAGCAGCGTAGGGTACCAAGAGACCCAGTACTTC. The encoded protein is CASSVGYQETQYF.

The rearrangement uses TRBV29-1 and TRBJ2-1; TRBD2 is a possible D gene (6 bases). The CDR3 covers 16 residues. Trimming pared 4 bases from V and 0 bases from J, leaving 16 bases between. Per the germline V gene, CDR1 is SQVTM and CDR2 is ANQGSEA. Written as DNA, the CDR3 is TGCAGCGTTGCCAGAGGGGCGGGGAGCTCCTACAATGAGCAGTTCTTC. This gives the protein CSVARGAGSSYNEQFF.

The V gene is TRBV5-6, the J gene TRBJ1-2, with D tentatively TRBD1 (6 bases). V was shortened by 2 bases and J by 0 bases, with 20 bases between the two germline ends. Germline V gene sequence: CDR1 SGHDT, CDR2 YYEEEE. This CDR3 is 18 amino acids long. As DNA, the CDR3 is TGTGCCAGCAGCTTAGGAGGGGGGCCGAGAAGGACTAACTATGGCTACACCTTC. This codes for CASSLGGGPRRTNYGYTF.